This T cell receptor beta chain is from a study of T-cell reconstitution after alpha-beta-depleted transplantation in children. This clonotype has just one count. Construction of the TCRbeta library involved unique molecular identifiers. TCRdb used MiXCR to reprocess the PCR reads, holding one entry per CDR3 protein. Of nearly 400,000 distinct CDR3 sequences listed, 20% are singletons. Trimming took 4 bases from V and 3 from J; bases not matched to a gene: 5. CDR3 length: 14 amino acids. Per the germline V gene, CDR1 is SGHRS and CDR2 is YFSETQ. V and J are TRBV5-1 and TRBJ2-7; TRBD1 matches at 9 bases. The clonotype comes from a human donor who donated a stem cell graft to a child with acute myeloid leukemia. The source material was PBMCs from the stem cell graft donor, sampled from the stem cell graft. The CDR3 coding sequence is TGCGCCAGCAGCAGTGGGACAGGGATCTACGAGCAGTACTTC. Translated: CASSSGTGIYEQYF.